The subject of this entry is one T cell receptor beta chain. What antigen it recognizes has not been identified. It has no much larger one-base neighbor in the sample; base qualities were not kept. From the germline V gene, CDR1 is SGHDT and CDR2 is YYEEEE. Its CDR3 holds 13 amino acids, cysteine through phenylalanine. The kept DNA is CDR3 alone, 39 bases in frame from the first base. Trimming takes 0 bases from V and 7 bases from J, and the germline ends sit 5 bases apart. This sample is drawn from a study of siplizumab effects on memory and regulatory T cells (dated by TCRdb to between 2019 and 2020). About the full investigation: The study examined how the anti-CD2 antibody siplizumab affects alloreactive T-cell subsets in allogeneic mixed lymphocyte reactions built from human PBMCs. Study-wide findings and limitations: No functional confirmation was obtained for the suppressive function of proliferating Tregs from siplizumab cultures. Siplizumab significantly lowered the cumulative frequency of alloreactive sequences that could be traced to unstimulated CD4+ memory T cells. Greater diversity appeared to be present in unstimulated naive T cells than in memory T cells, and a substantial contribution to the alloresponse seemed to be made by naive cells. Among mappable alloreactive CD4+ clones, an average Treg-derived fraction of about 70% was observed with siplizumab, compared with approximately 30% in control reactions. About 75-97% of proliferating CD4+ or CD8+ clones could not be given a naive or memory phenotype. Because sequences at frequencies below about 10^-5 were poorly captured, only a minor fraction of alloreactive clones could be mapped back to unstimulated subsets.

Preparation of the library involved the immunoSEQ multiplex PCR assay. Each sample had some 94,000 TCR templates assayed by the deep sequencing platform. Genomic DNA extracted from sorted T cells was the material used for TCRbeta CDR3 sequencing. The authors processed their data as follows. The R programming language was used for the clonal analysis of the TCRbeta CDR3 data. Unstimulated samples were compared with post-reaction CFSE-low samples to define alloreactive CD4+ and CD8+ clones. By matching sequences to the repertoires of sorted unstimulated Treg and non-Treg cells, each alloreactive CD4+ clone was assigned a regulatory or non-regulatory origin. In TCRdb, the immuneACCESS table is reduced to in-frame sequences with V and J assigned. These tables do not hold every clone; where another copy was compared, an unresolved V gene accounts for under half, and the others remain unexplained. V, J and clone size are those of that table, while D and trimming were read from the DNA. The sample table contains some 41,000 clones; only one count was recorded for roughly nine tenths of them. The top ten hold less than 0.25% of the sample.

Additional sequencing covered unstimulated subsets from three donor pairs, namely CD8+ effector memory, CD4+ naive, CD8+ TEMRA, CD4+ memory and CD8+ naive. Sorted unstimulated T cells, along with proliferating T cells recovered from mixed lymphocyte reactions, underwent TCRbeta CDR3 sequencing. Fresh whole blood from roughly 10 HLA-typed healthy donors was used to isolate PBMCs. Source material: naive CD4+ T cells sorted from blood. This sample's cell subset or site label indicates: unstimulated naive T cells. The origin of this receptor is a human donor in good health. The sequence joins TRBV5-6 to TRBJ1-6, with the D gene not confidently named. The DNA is TGTGCCAGCAGCTTGGAACACAATTCACCCCTCCACTTT. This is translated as CASSLEHNSPLHF.